The present TCR beta chain was sequenced within a study of cytomegalovirus exposure and HLA in healthy donors (dated by TCRdb to 2015 to 2018). For context, the study as a whole: An earlier analysis of about 530 of the donors reported approximately 280 Gb of sequence data and around 100 million unique TCR beta sequences obtained from 150 million to 200 million T cells. An earlier analysis of 587 of the donors applied high-throughput TCR beta sequencing to assess whether each TCR beta V gene segment acted as functional or pseudogenic. To study patterns of TCR occurrence, a later analysis re-analyzed previously published TCR beta repertoires from 700 or so donors and added high-resolution HLA genotyping. About five DR-DQ haplotypes were treated as single units for association and clustering because of strong linkage in the cohort. To predict cytomegalovirus infection status, the study combined high-throughput TCR immunosequencing, statistical association of individual TCRs with disease status, and machine learning. Every discovery cohort repertoire had been produced on one sequencing platform. The study profiled the T cell repertoires of around 700 subjects by immunosequencing and related them to cytomegalovirus serostatus. In a later genetic analysis, genome-wide SNP genotypes for about three fifths of the roughly 670 donors were used, and that subset was treated as a discovery cohort. HLA typing covered class I and class II loci at four-digit resolution. About 280 gigabases of sequencing data and roughly 90 million unique TCR sequences were included in an early release covering under 650 HLA-typed donors. Typing coverage differed by locus: A, B, C, DRB1 and DQB1 were typed in about 620-630 donors, DQA1 in around 500, DPA1 in around 580, and DPB1 in 400 to 490. In the later analysis, no new phenotypic data were used to find candidate immune exposures; instead, reliance was placed on TCR beta sequences and their occurrence across donors. Of the roughly 400 genotyped donors, over 65% fell in the genetic ancestry cluster associated with self-reported Caucasian donors. Besides the first cohort of more than 650 subjects, a separate validation cohort made up of over 100 different subjects was used. Donor age, sex, ethnicity and CMV serostatus were compiled alongside the repertoire data. Among about 390 genotyped donors of the cohort, an average of 235,054 unique TCR beta nucleotide sequences were sequenced per donor, around 20% of them non-productive. The study aimed to test whether cataloging public T cell receptors could reveal signatures of past pathogen exposure. The paper as a whole reports these results and caveats: Strong co-occurrence of HLA alleles, especially DR and DQ, made assigning TCR associations to individual alleles difficult. Some IMGT-functional V segments, including TRBV6-2 and TRBV6-3, could not be told apart with the 87-base-pair reads, so those segments were excluded. In the study, 150 to 200 TCR beta chains were listed as associated with cytomegalovirus. Because counts were too low, seventeen rarely observed V segments, including chromosome 9 orphons, were left out of the earlier analysis of approximately 580 of the donors. In a later analysis, several top co-occurrence clusters were reported to appear linked to parvovirus B19, influenza, CMV and Epstein-Barr virus. The classifier was reported to diagnose cytomegalovirus status with high specificity and sensitivity in both the original cohort and the validation cohort. V-gene and J-gene trimming of TCR beta chains was associated with a missense DCLRE1C variant in a later genetic analysis, and the association was replicated in an independent cohort. The only immune exposure information available for the cohort was CMV serostatus. The authors suggested that the approach could potentially be generalized to other disease states and immunological phenotypes. Sequencing depth was assumed to be roughly uniform across donors in the presence/absence analyses, though that assumption may not hold. Correlated functional status among segregating V segments might reflect linkage disequilibrium, but an unknown experimental factor could not be ruled out. In a later analysis, TCR association rates were found to vary across HLA loci, with the most associated TCRs seen for DRB1 alleles and the fewest for HLA-C alleles. Across donors, most TCR sequences were observed very rarely, whereas some public TCRs were present in many individuals. A few of the identified cytomegalovirus-associated TCR beta chains were confirmed in vitro to be specific for cytomegalovirus antigens. This cohort had only TCR beta chains sequenced, and the lack of alpha or paired-chain data limited which features could be detected. Compared with equally common non-associated chains, HLA-associated TCR beta chains in a later analysis were more clonally expanded and had lower generation probabilities. In a later genetic analysis, fewer N-insertions in productive TCRs were reported among donors in an Asian-associated ancestry cluster than the roughly 670-donor mean. In an earlier analysis of 587 of the donors, most TCR beta V segments appeared in productive rearrangements about 87% or about 30% of the time, broadly matching IMGT annotations. In a later analysis, most CMV-associated TCR beta chains were found to appear HLA-restricted, with HLA associations seemingly driven largely by CMV exposure. A later analysis associated 17,000 or so TCR beta sequences with specific HLA alleles at a false discovery rate of 0.05. A cluster of highly shared sequence variants was judged likely to be a technical artifact of the sequencing pipeline. A further reported finding was that TCR beta sequences accurately predicted the HLA-A and HLA-B alleles for most subjects in the first cohort. Because some donors lacked HLA typing at each locus, the association tests relied only on the typed subset.

In total, approximately 700 healthy bone marrow donors made up the cohort. At the time of sampling, all cohort members were nominally healthy, though unrecorded immune exposures were likely present. The donor tested CMV seronegative, placing the donor among the 350 or so seronegative members of the cohort. Each donor provided a peripheral blood sample, and peripheral blood mononuclear cells were used for TCR beta sequencing. Genomic DNA was extracted from the blood cell samples with the Qiagen DNeasy Blood Extraction Kit. In regard to this clone: The antigen it binds to is not known.

Library generation was performed with the immunoSEQ multiplex PCR assay. For the multiplex PCR, a mixture combining 60 forward primers for TCR Vbeta segments and 13 reverse primers for TCR Jbeta segments was used. Amplification of the CDR3 region of rearranged TCR beta genes was performed with a multiplex PCR assay on genomic DNA. Amplified TCR beta libraries were sequenced as 87-base-pair reads on the Illumina HiSeq System. Regarding the original processing steps: In a later analysis, tens of millions of unique TCR beta chains were counted across the 666 repertoires, and around 10 million of these chains were shared by at least two donors. Raw reads were error-corrected and collapsed into unique sequences with a nearest-neighbor algorithm that merged closely related sequences to remove PCR and sequencing errors. CDR3 sequences were aligned to IMGT reference sequences to assign V, D and J gene segments. Each retained sequence needed at least a six-nucleotide match to both a V gene segment and a J gene segment. Rearrangements were classified as productive when the CDR3 lacked stop codons and remained in frame with V and J, and all other rearrangements were classified as non-productive. Following IMGT convention, CDR3 was defined as the stretch from the second conserved V-encoded cysteine up to the conserved J-encoded phenylalanine. Sequences without an unambiguous match to a single V gene segment were excluded from the earlier analysis of a few hundred of the donors. In an earlier analysis of several hundred of the donors, V segments were called functional above 56.7% productive rearrangements and were called segregating when the between-donor standard deviation exceeded 5%. A statistical classification framework was built to diagnose cytomegalovirus status from the catalog of TCR beta chain sequences. V and J gene assignment, in a later analysis, came from comparing TCR nucleotide sequences with IMGT/GENE-DB human TR gene sequences. Using the TCRdist pipeline, a later analysis assigned CDR3 sequences along with most-parsimonious VDJ recombination scenarios. In a later analysis, each TCR beta chain was defined by its CDR3 amino acid sequence together with its V-gene family, and reads lacking a unique V-gene family were excluded. As a way to deal with suspected cross-contamination and a sequencing artifact, a later analysis dropped roughly 600 nucleotide sequences that were highly shared and had low generation probability. In a later analysis, a clonal expansion index for each public chain was calculated from normalized within-repertoire ranks of inferred template counts. Generation probabilities in a later analysis came from a VDJ recombination model fitted to out-of-frame rearrangements, and those results were checked against IGoR. A later analysis scored TCR-TCR, TCR-HLA and TCR-CMV co-occurrence with hypergeometric tests, applying a repertoire-size bias correction to TCR pairs. In a later analysis, false discovery rates were estimated by permuting HLA or CMV assignments 20 times. In a later analysis, co-occurring TCRs were grouped with DBSCAN, and TCRdist sequence similarity was added when clustering was performed within HLA-allele-positive subsets. For co-occurrence clustering, repertoires with fewer than 30,000 or more than 120,000 public chains were excluded, along with a handful of repertoires with anomalous nucleotide sharing. TCRdb holds this immuneACCESS table with in-frame rearrangements only. Some clones are missing; in checked studies, unresolved V genes explain under half, and the rest has no known cause. The V and J calls and clone size come from that table; D and trimming were worked out from the DNA. This sample's table has entries for some 120,000 clones. Roughly 1% of the sample comes from the top ten.

The junction shows trimming of 1 base on V and 7 bases on J, plus 8 bases between the germline ends. In the germline V gene (reference sequence), CDR1 corresponds to DFQATT and CDR2 to SNEGSKA. Taken from cysteine to phenylalanine, the CDR3 has 11 residues. The kept DNA is CDR3 alone, 33 bases in frame from the first base. This sequence was found in a man between 18 and 29 years old in good health and CMV-seronegative. The chain is assembled from TRBV20-1 and TRBJ2-7, with TRBD1 as a weak D call on 5 bases. Source material: PBMCs. At the DNA level, the sequence is TGCAGTGCTAGAGTGGGGCGGGAGCAGTACTTC. It is translated as CSARVGREQYF.